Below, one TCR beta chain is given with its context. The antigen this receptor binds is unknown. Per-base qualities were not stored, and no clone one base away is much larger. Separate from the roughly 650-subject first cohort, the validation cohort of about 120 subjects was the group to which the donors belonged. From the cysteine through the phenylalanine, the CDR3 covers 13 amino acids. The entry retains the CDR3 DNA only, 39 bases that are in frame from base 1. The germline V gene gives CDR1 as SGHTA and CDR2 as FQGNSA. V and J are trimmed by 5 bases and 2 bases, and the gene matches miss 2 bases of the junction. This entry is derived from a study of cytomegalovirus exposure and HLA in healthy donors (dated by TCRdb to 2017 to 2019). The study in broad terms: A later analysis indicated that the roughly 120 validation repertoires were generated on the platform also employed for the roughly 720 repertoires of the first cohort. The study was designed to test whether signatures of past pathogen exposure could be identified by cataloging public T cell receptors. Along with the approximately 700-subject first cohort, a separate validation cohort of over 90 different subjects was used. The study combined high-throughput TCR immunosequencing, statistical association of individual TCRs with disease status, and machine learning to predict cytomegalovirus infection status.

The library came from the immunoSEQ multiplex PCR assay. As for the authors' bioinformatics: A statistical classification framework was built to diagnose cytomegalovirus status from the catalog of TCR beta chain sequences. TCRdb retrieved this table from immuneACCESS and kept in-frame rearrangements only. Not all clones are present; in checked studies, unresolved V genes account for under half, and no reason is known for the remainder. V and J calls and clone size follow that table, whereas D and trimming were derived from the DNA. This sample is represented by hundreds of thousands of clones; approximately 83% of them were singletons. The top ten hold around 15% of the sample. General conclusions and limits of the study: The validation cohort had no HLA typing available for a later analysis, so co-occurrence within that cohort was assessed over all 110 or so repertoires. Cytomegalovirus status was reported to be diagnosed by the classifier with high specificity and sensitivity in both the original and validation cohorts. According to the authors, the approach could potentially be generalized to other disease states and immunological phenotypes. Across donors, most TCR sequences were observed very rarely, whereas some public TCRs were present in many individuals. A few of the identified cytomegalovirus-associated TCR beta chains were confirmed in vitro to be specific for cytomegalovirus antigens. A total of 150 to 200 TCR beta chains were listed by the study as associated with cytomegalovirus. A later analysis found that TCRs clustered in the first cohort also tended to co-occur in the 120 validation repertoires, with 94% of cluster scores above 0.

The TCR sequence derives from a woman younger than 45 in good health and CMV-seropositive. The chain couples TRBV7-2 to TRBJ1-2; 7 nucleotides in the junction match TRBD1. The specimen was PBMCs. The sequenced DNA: TGTGCCAGCAGCCCACAGGGGAACTATGGCTACACCTTC. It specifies CASSPQGNYGYTF.